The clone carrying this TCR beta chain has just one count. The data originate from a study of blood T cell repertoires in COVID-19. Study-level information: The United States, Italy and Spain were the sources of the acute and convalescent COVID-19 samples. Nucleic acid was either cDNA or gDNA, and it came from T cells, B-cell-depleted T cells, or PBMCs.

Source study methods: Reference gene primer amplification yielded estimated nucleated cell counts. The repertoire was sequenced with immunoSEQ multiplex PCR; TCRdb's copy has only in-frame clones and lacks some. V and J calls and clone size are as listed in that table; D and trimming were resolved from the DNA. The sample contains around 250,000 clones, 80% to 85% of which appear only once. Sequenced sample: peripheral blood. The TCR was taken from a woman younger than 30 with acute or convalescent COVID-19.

CDR3 coding DNA: TGTGCCAGCAGCCAAGTTGCGGGGGAAGAAGGCTACACCTTC. It yields the protein CASSQVAGEEGYTF. The chain links TRBV14 to TRBJ1-2; possible D gene TRBD1, 5 bases. Germline CDR1 SGHDN, CDR2 FVKESK. The CDR3 has 14 amino acids. V lost 1 base and J lost 8, with 14 bases in between.